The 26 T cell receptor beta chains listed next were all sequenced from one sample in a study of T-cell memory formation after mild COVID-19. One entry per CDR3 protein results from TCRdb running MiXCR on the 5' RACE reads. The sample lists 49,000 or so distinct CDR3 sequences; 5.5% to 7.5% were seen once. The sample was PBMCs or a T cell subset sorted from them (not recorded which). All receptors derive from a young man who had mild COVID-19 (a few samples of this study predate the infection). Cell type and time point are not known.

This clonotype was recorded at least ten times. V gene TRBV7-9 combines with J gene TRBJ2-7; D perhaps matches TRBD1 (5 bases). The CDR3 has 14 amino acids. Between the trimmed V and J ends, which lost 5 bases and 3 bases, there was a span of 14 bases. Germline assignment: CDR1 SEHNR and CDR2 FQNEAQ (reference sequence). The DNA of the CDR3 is TGTGCCAGCAGCACGACGGCACAGGACTACGAGCAGTACGTC. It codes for CASSTTAQDYEQYV.

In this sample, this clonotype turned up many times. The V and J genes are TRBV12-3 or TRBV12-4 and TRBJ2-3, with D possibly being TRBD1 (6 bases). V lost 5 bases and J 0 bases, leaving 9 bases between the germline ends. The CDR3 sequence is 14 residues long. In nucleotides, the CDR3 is TGTGCCAGCAGTCGGGACATTAGCACAGATACGCAGTATTTT. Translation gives CASSRDISTDTQYF.

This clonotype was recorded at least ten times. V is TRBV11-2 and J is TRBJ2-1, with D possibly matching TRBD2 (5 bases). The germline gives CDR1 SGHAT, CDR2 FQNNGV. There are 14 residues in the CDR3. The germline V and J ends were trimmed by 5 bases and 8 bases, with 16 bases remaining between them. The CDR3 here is CASSRPGFRDEQFF. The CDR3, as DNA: TGTGCCAGCAGCCGTCCGGGATTTAGGGATGAGCAGTTCTTC.

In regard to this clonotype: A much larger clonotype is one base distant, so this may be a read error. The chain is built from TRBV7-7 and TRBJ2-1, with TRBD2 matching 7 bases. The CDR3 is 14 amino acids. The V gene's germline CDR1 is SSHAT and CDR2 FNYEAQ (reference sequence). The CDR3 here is CDSSPGLPGGEQFF. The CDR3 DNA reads TGTGACAGCAGTCCCGGACTCCCGGGAGGTGAGCAGTTCTTC.

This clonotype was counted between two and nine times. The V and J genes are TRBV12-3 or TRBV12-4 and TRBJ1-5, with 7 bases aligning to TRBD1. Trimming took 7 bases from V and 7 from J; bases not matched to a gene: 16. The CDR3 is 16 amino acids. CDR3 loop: CASTVGQTGPSQPQHF. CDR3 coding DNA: TGTGCCAGCACCGTGGGACAGACGGGACCGAGCCAGCCCCAGCATTTT.

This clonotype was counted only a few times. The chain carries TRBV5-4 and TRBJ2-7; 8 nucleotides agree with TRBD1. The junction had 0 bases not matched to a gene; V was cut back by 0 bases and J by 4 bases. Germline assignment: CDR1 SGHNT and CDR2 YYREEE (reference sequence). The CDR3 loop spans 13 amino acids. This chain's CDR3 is CASSLGTGYEQYV. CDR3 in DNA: TGTGCCAGCAGCTTGGGGACAGGGTACGAGCAGTACGTC.

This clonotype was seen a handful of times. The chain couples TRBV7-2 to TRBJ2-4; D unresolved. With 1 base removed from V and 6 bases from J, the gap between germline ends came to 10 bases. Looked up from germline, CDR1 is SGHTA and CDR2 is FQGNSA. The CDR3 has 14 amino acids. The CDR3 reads CASSLVDAGNIQYF. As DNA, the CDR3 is TGTGCCAGCAGCTTAGTTGACGCTGGAAACATTCAGTACTTC.

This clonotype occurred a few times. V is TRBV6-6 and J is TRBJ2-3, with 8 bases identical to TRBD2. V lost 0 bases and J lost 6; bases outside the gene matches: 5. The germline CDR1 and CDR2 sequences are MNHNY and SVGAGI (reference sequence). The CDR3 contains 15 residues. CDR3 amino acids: CASSYSISGGDTQYF. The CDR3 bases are TGTGCCAGCAGTTACTCGATCAGCGGGGGTGATACGCAGTATTTT.

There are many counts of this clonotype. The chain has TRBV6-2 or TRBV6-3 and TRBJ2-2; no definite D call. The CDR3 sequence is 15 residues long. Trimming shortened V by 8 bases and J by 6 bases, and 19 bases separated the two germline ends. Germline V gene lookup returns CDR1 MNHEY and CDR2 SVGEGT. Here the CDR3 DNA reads TGTGCCAGCGGAGACGGAAATCATCAAGCCGGGGAGCTGTTTTTT. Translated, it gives CASGDGNHQAGELFF.

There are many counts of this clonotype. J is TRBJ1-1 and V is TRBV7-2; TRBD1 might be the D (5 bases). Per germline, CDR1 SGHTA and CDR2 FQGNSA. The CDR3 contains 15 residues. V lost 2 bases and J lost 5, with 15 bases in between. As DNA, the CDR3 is TGTGCCAGCAGCTTAAGTCTGGGGCGAGGGACTGAAGCTTTCTTT. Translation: CASSLSLGRGTEAFF.

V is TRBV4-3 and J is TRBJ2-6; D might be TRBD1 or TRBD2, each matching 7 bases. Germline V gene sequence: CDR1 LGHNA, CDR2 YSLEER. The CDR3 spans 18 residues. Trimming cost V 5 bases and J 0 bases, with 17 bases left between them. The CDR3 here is CASSYLGGGNSGANVLTF. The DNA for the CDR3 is TGCGCCAGCAGCTACCTGGGAGGGGGCAACTCTGGGGCCAACGTCCTGACTTTC.

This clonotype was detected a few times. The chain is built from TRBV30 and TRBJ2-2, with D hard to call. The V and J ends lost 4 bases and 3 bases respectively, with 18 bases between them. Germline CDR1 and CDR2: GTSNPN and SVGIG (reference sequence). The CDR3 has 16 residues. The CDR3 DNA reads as TGTGCCTGGACACCCTGGGTATCTGCAGACACCGGGGAGCTGTTTTTT. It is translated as CAWTPWVSADTGELFF. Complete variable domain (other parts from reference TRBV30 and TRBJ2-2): SQTIHQWPATLVQPVGSPLSLECTVEGTSNPNLYWYRQAAGRGLQLLFYSVGIGQISSEVPQNLSASRPQDRQFILSSKKLLLSDSGFYLCAWTPWVSADTGELFFGEGSRLTVL.

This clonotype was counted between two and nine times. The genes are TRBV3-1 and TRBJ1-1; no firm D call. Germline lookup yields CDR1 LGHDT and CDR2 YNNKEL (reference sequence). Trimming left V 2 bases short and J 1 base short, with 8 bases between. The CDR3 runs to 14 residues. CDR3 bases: TGTGCCAGCAGCCAATCCTGGCAGAACACTGAAGCTTTCTTT. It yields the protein CASSQSWQNTEAFF.

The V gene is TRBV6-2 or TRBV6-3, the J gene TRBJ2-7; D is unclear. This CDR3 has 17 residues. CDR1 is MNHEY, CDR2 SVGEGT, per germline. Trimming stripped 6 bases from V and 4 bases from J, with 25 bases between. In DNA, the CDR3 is TGTGCCAGCAGCCCCCCCACTGAAGCGCCCCATACTTACGAGCAGTACGTC. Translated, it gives CASSPPTEAPHTYEQYV.

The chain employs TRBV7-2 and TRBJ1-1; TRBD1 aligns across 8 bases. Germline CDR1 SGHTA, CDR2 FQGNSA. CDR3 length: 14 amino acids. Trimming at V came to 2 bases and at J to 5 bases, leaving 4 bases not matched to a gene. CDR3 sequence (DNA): TGTGCCAGCAGCTTAAGGACAGGGCCGACTGAAGCTTTCTTT. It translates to CASSLRTGPTEAFF.

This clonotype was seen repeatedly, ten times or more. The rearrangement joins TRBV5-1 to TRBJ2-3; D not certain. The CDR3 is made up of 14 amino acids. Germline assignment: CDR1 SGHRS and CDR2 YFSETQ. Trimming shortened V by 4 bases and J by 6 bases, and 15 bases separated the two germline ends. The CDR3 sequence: CASSPGRWIDTQYF. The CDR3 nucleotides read TGCGCCAGCAGCCCTGGGCGGTGGATCGATACGCAGTATTTT.

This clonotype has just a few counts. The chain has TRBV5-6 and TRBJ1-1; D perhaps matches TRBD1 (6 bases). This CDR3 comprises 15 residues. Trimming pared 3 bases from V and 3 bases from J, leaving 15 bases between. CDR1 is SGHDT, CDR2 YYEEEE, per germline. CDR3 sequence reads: CASSSRYREHTEAFF. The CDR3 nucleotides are TGTGCCAGCAGCTCACGTTACAGGGAGCACACTGAAGCTTTCTTT.

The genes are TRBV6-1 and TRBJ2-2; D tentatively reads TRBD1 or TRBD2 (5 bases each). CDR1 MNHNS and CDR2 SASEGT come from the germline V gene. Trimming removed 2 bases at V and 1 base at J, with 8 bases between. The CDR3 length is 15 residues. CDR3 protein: CASSEYGGNTGELFF. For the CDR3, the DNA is TGTGCCAGCAGTGAATATGGGGGGAACACCGGGGAGCTGTTTTTT.

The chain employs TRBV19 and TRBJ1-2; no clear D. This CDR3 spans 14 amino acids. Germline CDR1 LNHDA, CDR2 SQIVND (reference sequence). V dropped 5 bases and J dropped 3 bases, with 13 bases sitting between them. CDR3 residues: CASSQPAGYYGYTF. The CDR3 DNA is TGTGCCAGTAGTCAACCAGCGGGATACTATGGCTACACCTTC.

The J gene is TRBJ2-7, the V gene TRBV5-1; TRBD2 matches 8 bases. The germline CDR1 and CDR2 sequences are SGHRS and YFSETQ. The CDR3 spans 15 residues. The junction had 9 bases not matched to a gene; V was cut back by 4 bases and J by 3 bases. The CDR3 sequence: CASSILTSVDYEQYF. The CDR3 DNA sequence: TGCGCCAGCAGCATATTGACTAGCGTCGACTACGAGCAGTACTTC. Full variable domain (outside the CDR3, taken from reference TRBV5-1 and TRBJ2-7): KAGVTQTPRYLIKTRGQQVTLSCSPISGHRSVSWYQQTPGQGLQFLFEYFSETQRNKGNFPGRFSGRQFSNSRSEMNVSTLELGDSALYLCASSILTSVDYEQYFGPGTRLTVT.

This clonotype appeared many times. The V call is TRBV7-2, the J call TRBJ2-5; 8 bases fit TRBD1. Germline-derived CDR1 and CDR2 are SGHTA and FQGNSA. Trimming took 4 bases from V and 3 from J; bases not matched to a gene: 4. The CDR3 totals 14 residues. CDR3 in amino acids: CASSSKTGEETQYF. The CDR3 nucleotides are TGTGCCAGCAGCTCTAAGACAGGGGAAGAGACCCAGTACTTC.

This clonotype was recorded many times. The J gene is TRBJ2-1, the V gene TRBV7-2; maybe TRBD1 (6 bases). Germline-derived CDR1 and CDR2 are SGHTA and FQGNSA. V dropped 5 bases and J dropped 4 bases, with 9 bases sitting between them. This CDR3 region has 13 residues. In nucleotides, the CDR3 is TGTGCCAGCAGCCGGACAGAGTACAATGAGCAGTTCTTC. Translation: CASSRTEYNEQFF.

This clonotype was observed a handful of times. CDR3 sequence (DNA): TGCGCCAGCAGCTTGGGTGGGACAGGGGGGACTGAAGCTTTCTTT. It specifies CASSLGGTGGTEAFF. This chain uses TRBV5-1 with TRBJ1-1, with 11 bases fitting TRBD1. Germline lookup yields CDR1 SGHRS and CDR2 YFSETQ. V was clipped by 0 bases and J by 5 bases; unmatched bases: 3. The CDR3 is 15 amino acids. The full variable domain, rest sourced from reference TRBV5-1 and TRBJ1-1, is KAGVTQTPRYLIKTRGQQVTLSCSPISGHRSVSWYQQTPGQGLQFLFEYFSETQRNKGNFPGRFSGRQFSNSRSEMNVSTLELGDSALYLCASSLGGTGGTEAFFGQGTRLTVV.

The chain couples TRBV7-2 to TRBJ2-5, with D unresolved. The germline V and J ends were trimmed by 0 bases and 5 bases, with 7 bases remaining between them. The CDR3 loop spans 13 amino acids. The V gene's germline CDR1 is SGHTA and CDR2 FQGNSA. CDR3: CASSLAIQETQYF. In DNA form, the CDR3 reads TGTGCCAGCAGCTTAGCAATTCAGGAGACCCAGTACTTC.

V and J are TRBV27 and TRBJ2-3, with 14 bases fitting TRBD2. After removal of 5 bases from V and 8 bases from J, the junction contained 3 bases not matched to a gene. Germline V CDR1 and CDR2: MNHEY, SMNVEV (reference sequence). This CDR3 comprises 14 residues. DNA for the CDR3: TGTGCCAGCAGTGGGACTAGCGGGGGAGGTACGCAGTATTTT. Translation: CASSGTSGGGTQYF.

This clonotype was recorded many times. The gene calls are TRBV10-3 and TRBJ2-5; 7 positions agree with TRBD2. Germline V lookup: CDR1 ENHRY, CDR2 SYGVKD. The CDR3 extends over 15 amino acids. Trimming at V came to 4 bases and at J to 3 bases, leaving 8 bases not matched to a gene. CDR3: CAISGGEGSEETQYF. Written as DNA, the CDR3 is TGTGCCATCAGTGGCGGGGAGGGTTCGGAAGAGACCCAGTACTTC.